The source of this TCR beta chain is a study of blood T cell repertoires in COVID-19. J gave up 6 bases and V 3 bases, and 6 bases lay outside the gene matches. CDR3 size: 14 residues. CDR1 is SGHRS, CDR2 YFSETQ, per germline. In the study's own analysis: From reference gene primer amplification, estimates of nucleated cell counts were derived. Produced via immunoSEQ multiplex PCR; TCRdb's table is partial and in-frame only. V, J and clone size are those of that table, while D and trimming were read from the DNA. The top ten hold 5% to 6.5% of the sample, which has roughly 200,000 clones, approximately 90% seen once.

The V call is TRBV5-1, the J call TRBJ2-7; 10 nucleotides line up with TRBD1. The sample consisted of peripheral blood. This receptor was identified in a man aged 35-49 years with active or convalescent COVID-19. This CDR3 reads CASSSGQGTGEQYF. The DNA of the CDR3 is TGCGCCAGCAGCTCGGGACAGGGGACAGGCGAGCAGTACTTC.